The sequence of this T cell receptor (beta chain) was determined in a study of OX40 agonist ivuxolimab in advanced cancers. Study in general: Patients were dosed with the agonistic anti-OX40 (CD134) antibody ivuxolimab. Patients achieving partial responses numbered three: one hepatocellular carcinoma case and two cutaneous melanoma cases. Patients receiving dose escalation had hepatocellular carcinoma, melanoma, renal cell or head and neck cancer.

Trimming took 3 bases from V and 8 from J, leaving 25 bases between them. The CDR3 has 18 amino acids. Per the germline V gene, CDR1 is MDHEN and CDR2 is SYDVKM. Produced via immunoSEQ multiplex PCR; TCRdb's table is partial and in-frame only. This sample has around 94,000 clones, with more than 90% found just once. The sequencing used CD4+ or CD8+ T cells sorted from blood, collected in a trial of the OX40 agonist ivuxolimab. The rearrangement links TRBV28 to TRBJ1-4; D remains unclear. The clonotype originates from an adult with an advanced solid tumor such as melanoma, head and neck, liver or kidney cancer. CDR3 nucleotides: TGTGCCAGCAGTTTCAATGCCCAGACTAGGGCCCCCTTAGAAAAACTGTTTTTT. Amino acid sequence: CASSFNAQTRAPLEKLFF.